Listed below are T cell receptor beta chains from one sample, sequenced in a study of blood T cell repertoires in COVID-19. Produced via immunoSEQ multiplex PCR; TCRdb's table is partial and in-frame only. The sample consists of about 300,000 clones, 89% of them appearing once. Sequencing was carried out using peripheral blood. These TCRs come from a man between 18 and 29 years old who had recovered from COVID-19. Each CDR3 is given with its conserved first and last residue. The order of the fields is clone size, V gene, D gene, J gene, CDR3 protein, CDR3 DNA. The D gene is left open where the match is weak. A row's size may be missing; if present it is once, few, many or a size class.

.	TRBV29-1	.	TRBJ1-1	CSVEVLRANTEAFF	TGCAGCGTTGAAGTTTTGAGAGCGAACACTGAAGCTTTCTTT
.	TRBV5-8	.	TRBJ1-1	CASTLGVGGFDTEAFF	TGTGCCAGCACCCTAGGGGTAGGGGGATTCGACACTGAAGCTTTCTTT
.	TRBV6-5	TRBD2	TRBJ2-3	CASTPSAGSTDTQYF	TGTGCCAGCACTCCTTCAGCGGGGTCGACAGATACGCAGTATTTT
.	TRBV19	.	TRBJ1-1	CASSIGVEGYEAFF	TGTGCCAGTAGTATAGGGGTAGAGGGATATGAAGCTTTCTTT
.	TRBV6-4	TRBD2	TRBJ2-1	CASRLAGVDGEQFF	TGTGCCAGCAGACTAGCGGGAGTGGATGGTGAGCAGTTCTTC
.	TRBV19	TRBD2	TRBJ2-1	CASSIVAGGPINEQFF	TGTGCCAGTAGTATAGTAGCGGGAGGGCCCATCAATGAGCAGTTCTTC
once	TRBV5-1	.	TRBJ2-7	CASSLGSGLLDEQYF	TGCGCCAGCAGCTTGGGTTCGGGACTCCTCGACGAGCAGTACTTC
.	TRBV9	.	TRBJ1-2	CASSRSSRGYYGYTF	TGTGCCAGCAGCCGTAGCTCACGGGGTTACTATGGCTACACCTTC
.	TRBV27	TRBD1	TRBJ2-7	CASSLTPTGDSYEQYF	TGTGCCAGCAGTCTAACCCCCACAGGGGACTCCTACGAGCAGTACTTC
.	TRBV6-5	TRBD1	TRBJ1-1	CASSSFRGQGATEAFF	TGTGCCAGCAGTTCATTTCGGGGACAGGGTGCGACTGAAGCTTTCTTT
.	TRBV27	TRBD2	TRBJ2-7	CASSSQSGRAYEQYF	TGTGCCAGCAGTTCACAAAGCGGGAGGGCCTACGAGCAGTACTTC
.	TRBV9	.	TRBJ1-1	CASSVGAGDTEAFF	TGTGCCAGCAGCGTAGGGGCAGGGGACACTGAAGCTTTCTTT
.	TRBV6-5	.	TRBJ2-3	CASVGGRTDTQYF	TGTGCCAGCGTCGGAGGGAGGACAGATACGCAGTATTTT
.	TRBV29-1	TRBD2	TRBJ2-5	CSVTGLAGDMTQYF	TGCAGCGTCACCGGACTAGCGGGAGATATGACCCAGTACTTC
.	TRBV4-1	.	TRBJ2-3	CASSLIYRSTDTQYF	TGCGCCAGCAGCCTAATTTATAGAAGCACAGATACGCAGTATTTT
.	TRBV7-9	TRBD2	TRBJ2-1	CASSLAPLAGGNEQFF	TGTGCCAGCAGCTTAGCCCCCCTAGCGGGAGGAAATGAGCAGTTCTTC
.	TRBV11-1	.	TRBJ1-2	CASSPDRFNYGYTF	TGTGCCAGCAGCCCAGACAGGTTTAACTATGGCTACACCTTC
once	TRBV6-1	.	TRBJ2-5	CASSELHRVKSETQYF	TGTGCCAGCAGTGAACTGCACAGGGTGAAGTCAGAGACCCAGTACTTC
.	TRBV19	.	TRBJ2-7	CASSIDPGDYEQYF	TGTGCCAGTAGTATAGATCCAGGGGATTACGAGCAGTACTTC
.	TRBV6-5	.	TRBJ2-3	CASSLLEGGTDTQYF	TGTGCCAGCAGTCTGCTCGAGGGGGGGACAGATACGCAGTATTTT
.	TRBV7-2	.	TRBJ2-5	CASSPGVQRQETQYF	TGTGCCAGCAGCCCAGGGGTCCAGCGACAAGAGACCCAGTACTTC
.	TRBV27	TRBD2	TRBJ2-3	CASSPPSGRGSADTQYF	TGTGCCAGCAGTCCCCCTAGCGGGAGAGGTAGTGCAGATACGCAGTATTTT
once	TRBV19	TRBD1	TRBJ1-3	CASNTGTGPGNTIYF	TGTGCCAGTAATACCGGGACAGGGCCCGGAAACACCATATATTTT
once	TRBV2	.	TRBJ1-6	CASMTAYNSPLHF	TGTGCCAGCATGACAGCCTATAATTCACCCCTCCACTTT
.	TRBV29-1	TRBD1	TRBJ2-5	CSVEDHGTGRETQYF	TGCAGCGTTGAAGATCATGGGACAGGAAGAGAGACCCAGTACTTC
.	TRBV4-2	.	TRBJ1-2	CASSQVREAEGYTF	TGTGCCAGCAGCCAAGTGCGGGAGGCGGAAGGCTACACCTTC
many	TRBV4-1	.	TRBJ1-1	CASSQDFGRVTEAFF	TGCGCCAGCAGCCAAGATTTCGGCAGGGTCACTGAAGCTTTCTTT
once	TRBV20-1	TRBD1	TRBJ1-4	CSAGGTGSEKLFF	TGCAGTGCTGGTGGGACAGGGAGTGAAAAACTGTTTTTT
.	TRBV15	TRBD2	TRBJ2-3	CATSRLAGGSTDTQYF	TGTGCCACCAGCAGATTAGCGGGGGGTAGCACAGATACGCAGTATTTT
once	TRBV14	.	TRBJ1-2	CASSQEVGPNYGYTF	TGTGCCAGCAGCCAAGAAGTGGGCCCTAACTATGGCTACACCTTC
.	TRBV4-1	.	TRBJ2-2	CASSQDEANTGELFF	TGCGCCAGCAGCCAAGACGAGGCGAACACCGGGGAGCTGTTTTTT
.	TRBV12-3/TRBV12-4	TRBD1	TRBJ1-1	CASNDRGATEAFF	TGTGCCAGCAACGACAGGGGGGCCACTGAAGCTTTCTTT
.	TRBV7-9	.	TRBJ2-2	CASSREQTNTGELFF	TGTGCCAGCAGCCGAGAACAGACGAACACCGGGGAGCTGTTTTTT
.	TRBV5-5	TRBD1	TRBJ1-1	CASSLEGTGSTEAFF	TGTGCCAGCAGCTTGGAGGGGACAGGGAGCACTGAAGCTTTCTTT
.	TRBV4-2	TRBD2	TRBJ2-7	CASSQEGLAGTYEQYF	TGTGCCAGCAGCCAAGAAGGGTTAGCGGGAACCTACGAGCAGTACTTC
.	TRBV5-4	.	TRBJ2-1	CASSLDRAGEQFF	TGTGCCAGCAGCTTGGACAGGGCAGGTGAGCAGTTCTTC
.	TRBV24-1	TRBD1	TRBJ1-5	CATSGNRGLIQPQHF	TGTGCCACCAGTGGGAACAGGGGGCTAATTCAGCCCCAGCATTTT
.	TRBV7-9	TRBD1	TRBJ1-1	CASSVDRGVSGTEAFF	TGTGCCAGCAGCGTCGACAGGGGGGTTTCGGGGACTGAAGCTTTCTTT
.	TRBV14	TRBD1	TRBJ2-1	CASSQDWGTGRNEQFF	TGTGCCAGCAGCCAAGATTGGGGGACAGGGAGGAATGAGCAGTTCTTC
.	TRBV2	TRBD2	TRBJ2-3	CAARGDSRTDTQYF	TGTGCCGCTCGGGGGGACTCCCGCACAGATACGCAGTATTTT
.	TRBV9	.	TRBJ2-7	CASSVEAGRSYEQYF	TGTGCCAGCAGCGTAGAGGCAGGGCGCTCCTACGAGCAGTACTTC
.	TRBV10-3	.	TRBJ1-1	CAISPGRDTEAFF	TGTGCCATCAGCCCTGGCAGGGACACTGAAGCTTTCTTT
.	TRBV5-1	TRBD1	TRBJ1-5	CASSLQGNGPQHF	TGCGCCAGCAGCTTACAGGGGAATGGGCCCCAGCATTTT
once	TRBV20-1	.	TRBJ2-7	CSASLASYEQYF	TGCAGTGCTAGTTTGGCTAGCTACGAGCAGTACTTC
.	TRBV6-2/TRBV6-3	TRBD1	TRBJ2-7	CASSFGTALYEQYF	TGTGCCAGCAGTTTCGGGACAGCCCTGTACGAGCAGTACTTC